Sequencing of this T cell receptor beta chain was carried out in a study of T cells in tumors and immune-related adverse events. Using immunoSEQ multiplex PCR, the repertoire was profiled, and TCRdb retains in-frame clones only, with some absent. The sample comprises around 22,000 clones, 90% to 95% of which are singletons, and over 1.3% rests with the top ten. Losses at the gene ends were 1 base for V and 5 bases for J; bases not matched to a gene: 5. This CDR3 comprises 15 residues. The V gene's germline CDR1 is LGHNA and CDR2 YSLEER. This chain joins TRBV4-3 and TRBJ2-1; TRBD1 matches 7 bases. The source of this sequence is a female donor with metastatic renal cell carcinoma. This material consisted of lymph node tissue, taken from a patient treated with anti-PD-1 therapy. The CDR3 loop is CASSQGLRGHNEQFF. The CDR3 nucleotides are TGCGCCAGCAGCCAAGGGTTGAGGGGGCACAATGAGCAGTTCTTC.